Below, one T cell receptor (beta chain) is given with its context. This sample is part of a study of T cells in tuberculosis. Study context: CD1B tetramers identified T cells specific for mycobacterial lipid GMM. This South African cohort compared adolescents with or without latent tuberculosis against adults with active tuberculosis.

V gave up 8 bases and J gave up 1 base, with 8 bases separating them. Germline CDR1 is MDHEN and CDR2 is SYDVKM. CDR3 size: 13 residues. Sequencing used immunoSEQ multiplex PCR; TCRdb keeps in-frame clones, though not all of them. The data contain some 31,000 clones, more than 85% of them seen just once; the ten biggest clones take up around 4.9%. The sample was PBMCs. V and J are TRBV28 and TRBJ2-2; the D gene is possibly TRBD1 (5 bases). This receptor was identified in a donor under 30 with latent tuberculosis or without tuberculosis infection. The CDR3, as DNA: TGTGCCAGCCCCGACAGGAACACCGGGGAGCTGTTTTTT. Protein product: CASPDRNTGELFF.